The rows below give T cell receptor beta chains drawn from one sample of a study of T cell responses to AZD1222 COVID-19 vaccine. The method was immunoSEQ multiplex PCR; TCRdb's version includes in-frame clones alone and lacks a portion of them. Counted here are roughly 180,000 clones, around 87% occurring once; the ten biggest clones make up 6% to 8%. The source material was peripheral blood, sampled on day 0 of AZD1222 vaccination. The receptors were sampled from an adult in good health. Both conserved end residues are part of each CDR3. The D gene is left open where the match is weak. A row's size may be missing; if present it is once, few, many or a size class.

v_gene	d_gene	j_gene	abundance	CDR3nt	CDR3aa
TRBV2	.	TRBJ2-2	once	TGTGCCAGCAGTGTTGTTCGGGCCGGGGAGCTGTTTTTT	CASSVVRAGELFF
TRBV6-5	.	TRBJ1-4	.	TGTGCCAGCAGAATCGTTGATGGGACTAATGAAAAACTGTTTTTT	CASRIVDGTNEKLFF
TRBV29-1	.	TRBJ1-6	.	TGCAGCGTTGCCGACAGCTATAATTCACCCCTCCACTTT	CSVADSYNSPLHF
TRBV3-1/TRBV3-2	.	TRBJ2-4	.	TGTGCCAGCAGCCAAGGCAGGGGTTTGGTAGTCTTC	CASSQGRGLVVF
TRBV11-2	.	TRBJ1-1	.	TGTGCCAGCAGCTTCGCAGCGTTGTATGACACTGAAGCTTTCTTT	CASSFAALYDTEAFF
TRBV5-5	.	TRBJ2-1	.	TGTGCCAGCAGCTCCAACAGTGTAAATGAGCAGTTCTTC	CASSSNSVNEQFF
TRBV5-1	TRBD1	TRBJ1-3	.	TGCGCCAGCAGTGGAGGGGGCTTTGGAAACACCATATATTTT	CASSGGGFGNTIYF
TRBV7-3	.	TRBJ2-3	few	TGTGCCAGCAGCTTAATGGGAATAAGCACAGATACGCAGTATTTT	CASSLMGISTDTQYF
TRBV19	.	TRBJ2-7	.	TGTGCCAGTAGTCCCGAGGGGTGGTCGAACTACGAGCAGTACTTC	CASSPEGWSNYEQYF
TRBV7-9	TRBD1	TRBJ1-4	.	TGTGCCAGCAGCCTATCGACAGGGACTAATGAAAAACTGTTTTTT	CASSLSTGTNEKLFF
TRBV5-5	TRBD1	TRBJ2-5	.	TGTGCCAGCAGCTTGAGACAGGGTGGGGAGACCCAGTACTTC	CASSLRQGGETQYF
TRBV4-3	.	TRBJ1-5	.	TGCGCCAGCAGCCAAGTTCAGGGCGGGCAGCCCCAGCATTTT	CASSQVQGGQPQHF
TRBV27	.	TRBJ1-6	.	TGTGCCAGCAGTCCCAATTTCAGCTCCTATAATTCACCCCTCCACTTT	CASSPNFSSYNSPLHF
TRBV20-1	.	TRBJ1-3	.	TGCAGTGCTACTTTTGGAAACACCATATATTTT	CSATFGNTIYF
TRBV4-3	.	TRBJ2-7	.	TGCGCCAGCAGCCAAGGATACGACTACGAGCAGTACTTC	CASSQGYDYEQYF
TRBV7-9	.	TRBJ2-3	.	TGTGCCAGCAGCAGAAAGATTGTCCAGTTCGATACGCAGTATTTT	CASSRKIVQFDTQYF
TRBV28	.	TRBJ2-2	.	TGTGCCAGCAGTTTACAGGGTGTCGTGGACACCGGGGAGCTGTTTTTT	CASSLQGVVDTGELFF
TRBV18	.	TRBJ1-1	.	TGTGCCAGCTCACTCCAAGGACAGAACACTGAAGCTTTCTTT	CASSLQGQNTEAFF
TRBV23-1	TRBD1	TRBJ2-7	few	TGCGCCAGCAGTCACGTCCGGGACAGGGGCCACGAGCAGTACTTC	CASSHVRDRGHEQYF
TRBV19	TRBD2	TRBJ2-5	.	TGTGCCAGTAGTATTGGACTAGCGGGGGGTCCCGGGCAAGAGACCCAGTACTTC	CASSIGLAGGPGQETQYF
TRBV29-1	.	TRBJ1-5	.	TGCAGCGTTGCTGTCTCCCAGGACAACCAGCCCCAGCATTTT	CSVAVSQDNQPQHF
TRBV19	TRBD1	TRBJ1-5	.	TGTGCCAGTAGTACCACAGGGGGCAATCAGCCCCAGCATTTT	CASSTTGGNQPQHF
TRBV6-5	TRBD2	TRBJ2-7	.	TGTGCCAGCAGGGATCTAGCGGGCCATTCCTACGAGCAGTACTTC	CASRDLAGHSYEQYF
TRBV19	.	TRBJ1-1	.	TGTGCCAGTAGTATCCTCGGGGACACTGAAGCTTTCTTT	CASSILGDTEAFF
TRBV15	TRBD2	TRBJ2-3	.	TGTGCCACCAGCAGGCGGATACTAGCGGGGGGGCTCACAGATACGCAGTATTTT	CATSRRILAGGLTDTQYF
TRBV6-5	TRBD1	TRBJ2-7	.	TGTGCCAGCTTGCTTTGGGGGACAGGCTCCTACGAGCAGTACTTC	CASLLWGTGSYEQYF
TRBV19	TRBD1	TRBJ1-5	.	TGTGCCAGTAGGAGTAAACAGGGGGCAGGTCAGCCCCAGCATTTT	CASRSKQGAGQPQHF
TRBV7-3	.	TRBJ2-7	.	TGTGCCAGCAGCTTATGGCCGATGGGAGAGCAGTACTTC	CASSLWPMGEQYF
TRBV30	TRBD1	TRBJ1-2	.	TGTGCCTGGAGTACCTCCCTGACAGGGTATGGCTACACCTTC	CAWSTSLTGYGYTF
TRBV7-3	TRBD1	TRBJ2-5	.	TGTGCCAGCAGCACCACAGGGGGTGGAGAGACCCAGTACTTC	CASSTTGGGETQYF
TRBV5-6	.	TRBJ2-7	.	TGTGCCAGCAGCGCGGGGACCTCCTCCTACGAGCAGTACTTC	CASSAGTSSYEQYF
TRBV28	TRBD1	TRBJ1-4	.	TGTGCCAGCAGATCCCAGGGGGCGGCTAATGAAAAACTGTTTTTT	CASRSQGAANEKLFF
TRBV6-5	.	TRBJ2-2	.	TGTGCCAGCAGTCCTCGAAGCAGGGAGGCCGGGGAGCTGTTTTTT	CASSPRSREAGELFF
TRBV5-1	.	TRBJ1-1	once	TGCGCCAGCAGCTTTACCCGGAACACTGAAGCTTTCTTT	CASSFTRNTEAFF
TRBV19	.	TRBJ2-6	.	TGTGCCAGTAGTATCCGGGACGGTGAGGCCAACGTCCTGACTTTC	CASSIRDGEANVLTF
TRBV7-2	.	TRBJ2-7	.	TGTGCCAGCAGCTTAAGGGAGACAGGTCAGGTCTACGAGCAGTACTTC	CASSLRETGQVYEQYF
TRBV18	.	TRBJ2-7	few	TGTGCCAGCTCACCAAATCAGGGGAGGGCCGAGCAGTACTTC	CASSPNQGRAEQYF
TRBV13	.	TRBJ2-3	.	TGTGCCAGCAGCTTAGGCCTTGGGCCCATCACAGATACGCAGTATTTT	CASSLGLGPITDTQYF
TRBV3-1/TRBV3-2	.	TRBJ1-2	.	TGTGCCAGCAGCCAAGATGCCAGGGTGAATGGCTACACCTTC	CASSQDARVNGYTF
TRBV12-3/TRBV12-4	.	TRBJ2-7	.	TGTGCCAGCAAAGGACAGAACTCCTACGAGCAGTACTTC	CASKGQNSYEQYF
TRBV6-5	TRBD1	TRBJ2-7	.	TGTGCCAGCAGTTACGGACAGGGGAGCGAGCAGTACTTC	CASSYGQGSEQYF
TRBV12-3/TRBV12-4	TRBD2	TRBJ2-1	.	TGTGCCAGCAGTCCCCTGGGACTAGCGGAGCAGTTCTTC	CASSPLGLAEQFF
TRBV10-3	TRBD1	TRBJ1-1	once	TGTGCCATCAGAATAACAGGGGCGAACACTGAAGCTTTCTTT	CAIRITGANTEAFF
TRBV4-2	.	TRBJ2-5	.	TGTGCCAGCAGCCAAGACTTTCAGGAGACCCAGTACTTC	CASSQDFQETQYF
TRBV7-9	.	TRBJ1-1	.	TGTGCCAGCAGCTTGCGGGACTACACTGAAGCTTTCTTT	CASSLRDYTEAFF
TRBV30	TRBD1	TRBJ1-2	.	TGTGCCTGGGAGTGGAGGGGGCTTAACTATGGCTACACCTTC	CAWEWRGLNYGYTF
TRBV5-4	.	TRBJ2-1	few	TGTGCCAGCAGCTGGGGTCCGGGGGTCAATGAGCAGTTCTTC	CASSWGPGVNEQFF
TRBV9	.	TRBJ1-6	.	TGTGCCAGCAGCGTAGATCCTTCCAGTAATTCACCCCTCCACTTT	CASSVDPSSNSPLHF
TRBV5-4	.	TRBJ2-3	.	TGTGCCAGCAGCCGTGGGTCTCTGGGTGATACGCAGTATTTT	CASSRGSLGDTQYF
TRBV19	.	TRBJ1-2	.	TGTGCCAGTACTCGGAGAGCCCTAGAAAGCTACACCTTC	CASTRRALESYTF
TRBV4-1	.	TRBJ1-2	.	TGCGCCAGCAGCCCTTTCCTCTCAACCCACTTCGGCGGGTATGGCTACACCTTC	CASSPFLSTHFGGYGYTF
TRBV19	.	TRBJ1-1	.	TGTGCCAGTAGTATCGATCCAAACCCTGAAGCTTTCTTT	CASSIDPNPEAFF
TRBV12-3/TRBV12-4	.	TRBJ2-3	.	TGTGCCAGCAGTTATGGAGATACGCAGTATTTT	CASSYGDTQYF
TRBV3-1/TRBV3-2	.	TRBJ1-1	.	TGTGCCAGCAGCCAAGCGGGTGTGGGCACTGAAGCTTTCTTT	CASSQAGVGTEAFF
TRBV7-9	.	TRBJ1-6	.	TGTGCCAGCAGCTTAGCGCCAGGGGCCTTCGATAATTCACCCCTCCACTTT	CASSLAPGAFDNSPLHF
TRBV5-1	TRBD1	TRBJ1-1	.	TGCGCCAGCAGCTTACGACAGGGCACTGAAGCTTTCTTT	CASSLRQGTEAFF
TRBV6-1	TRBD2	TRBJ2-3	.	TGTGCCAGCAGTGAAATTAGCGGGGCTAGCACAGATACGCAGTATTTT	CASSEISGASTDTQYF
TRBV6-5	.	TRBJ1-5	.	TGTGCCAGCAGTTACGCGCTCGGTGATCAGCCCCAGCATTTT	CASSYALGDQPQHF
TRBV27	.	TRBJ1-2	.	TGTGCCAGCAGTTTTCATGGCTACACCTTC	CASSFHGYTF